The entry below gives a single TCR beta chain sequence along with its context. These data come from a study of blood T cell repertoires in COVID-19. The V gene lost 3 bases and the J gene lost 4 bases, with 9 bases spanning the gap. This CDR3 contains 13 residues. The germline gives CDR1 MNHEY, CDR2 SMNVEV (reference sequence). TCRdb's copy holds only in-frame clones and misses some; the assay was immunoSEQ multiplex PCR. The sample carries more than 150,000 clones, roughly 87% recorded once. Sequenced sample: PBMCs or T cells enriched from blood (not recorded which). The chain employs TRBV27 and TRBJ1-2, with D possibly being TRBD1 (5 bases). The TCR was taken from a woman between 45 and 65 years old who had recovered from COVID-19. As DNA, the CDR3 is TGTGCCAGCAGTTTTAAGGGGTCCTATGGCTACACCTTC. As protein: CASSFKGSYGYTF.